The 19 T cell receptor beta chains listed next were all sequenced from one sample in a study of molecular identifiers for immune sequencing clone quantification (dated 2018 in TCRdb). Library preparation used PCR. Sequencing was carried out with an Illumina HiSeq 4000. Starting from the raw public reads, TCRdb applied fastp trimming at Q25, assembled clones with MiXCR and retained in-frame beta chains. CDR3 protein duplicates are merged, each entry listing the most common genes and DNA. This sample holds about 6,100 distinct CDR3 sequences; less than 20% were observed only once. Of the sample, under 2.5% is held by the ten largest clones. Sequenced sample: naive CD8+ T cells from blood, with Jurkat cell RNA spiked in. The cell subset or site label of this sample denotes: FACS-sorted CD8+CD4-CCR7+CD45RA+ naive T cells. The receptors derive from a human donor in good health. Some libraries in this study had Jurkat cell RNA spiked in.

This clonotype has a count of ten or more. CDR3 region: CASGLAGGLEALETQYF. The CDR3 DNA sequence: TGTGCTAGTGGTTTGGCGGGAGGGCTGGAGGCTCTAGAGACCCAGTACTTC. The chain couples TRBV12-5 to TRBJ2-5; the match to TRBD2 covers 8 bases. This CDR3 comprises 17 residues. From germline, CDR1 is LGHNT and CDR2 FRNRAP. J gave up 4 bases and V 1 base, and 11 bases lay outside the gene matches.

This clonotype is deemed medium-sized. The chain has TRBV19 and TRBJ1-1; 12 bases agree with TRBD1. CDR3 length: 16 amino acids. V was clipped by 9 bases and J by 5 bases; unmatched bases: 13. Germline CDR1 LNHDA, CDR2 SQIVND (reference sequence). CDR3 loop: CASRLGDRGRGTEAFF. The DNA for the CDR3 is TGTGCCAGCCGTCTGGGGGACAGGGGGCGAGGAACTGAAGCTTTCTTT.

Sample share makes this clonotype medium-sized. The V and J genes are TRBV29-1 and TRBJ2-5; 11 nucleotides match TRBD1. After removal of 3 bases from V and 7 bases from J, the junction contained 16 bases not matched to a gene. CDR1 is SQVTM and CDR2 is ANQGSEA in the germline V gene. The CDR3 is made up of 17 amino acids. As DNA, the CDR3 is TGCAGCGTTGAGGTGCCGCTGCGGTGGGACAGGGGGGGGACCCAGTACTTC. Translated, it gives CSVEVPLRWDRGGTQYF.

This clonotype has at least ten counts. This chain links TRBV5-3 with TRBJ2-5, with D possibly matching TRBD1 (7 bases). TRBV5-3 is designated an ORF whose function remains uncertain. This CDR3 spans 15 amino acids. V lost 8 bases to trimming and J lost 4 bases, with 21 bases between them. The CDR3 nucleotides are TGTGCCAGCAGCCAGCAGGGGGGATCTCCAGAGACCCAGTACTTC. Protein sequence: CASSQQGGSPETQYF.

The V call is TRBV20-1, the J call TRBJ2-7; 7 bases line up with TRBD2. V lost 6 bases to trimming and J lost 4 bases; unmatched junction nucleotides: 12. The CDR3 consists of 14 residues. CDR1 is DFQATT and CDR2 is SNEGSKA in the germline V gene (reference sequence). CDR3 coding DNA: TGCAGTGCGGGGGAGGGAGGCCTTAGTTACGAGCAGTACTTC. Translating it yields CSAGEGGLSYEQYF.

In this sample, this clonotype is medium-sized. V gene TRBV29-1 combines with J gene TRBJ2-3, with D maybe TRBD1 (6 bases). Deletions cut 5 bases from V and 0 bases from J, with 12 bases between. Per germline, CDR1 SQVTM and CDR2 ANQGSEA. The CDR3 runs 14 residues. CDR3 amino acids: CSVLAGDSTDTQYF. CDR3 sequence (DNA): TGCAGCGTTTTGGCAGGGGACAGCACAGATACGCAGTATTTT.

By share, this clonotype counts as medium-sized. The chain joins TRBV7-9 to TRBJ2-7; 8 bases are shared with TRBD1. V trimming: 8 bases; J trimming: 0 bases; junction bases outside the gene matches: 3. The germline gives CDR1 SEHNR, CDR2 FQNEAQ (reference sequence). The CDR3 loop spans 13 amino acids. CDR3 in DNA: TGTGCCAGCCGGACAGGGAGCTCCTACGAGCAGTACTTC. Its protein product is CASRTGSSYEQYF.

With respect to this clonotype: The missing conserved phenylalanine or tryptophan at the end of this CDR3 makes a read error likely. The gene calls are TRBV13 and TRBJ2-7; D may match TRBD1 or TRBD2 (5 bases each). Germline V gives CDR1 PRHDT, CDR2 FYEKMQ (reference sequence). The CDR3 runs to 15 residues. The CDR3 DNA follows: TGTGCCAGCAGCCCGAGGGGAGAGGTCTCCTACGGGCAGTACCTC. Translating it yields CASSPRGEVSYGQYL.

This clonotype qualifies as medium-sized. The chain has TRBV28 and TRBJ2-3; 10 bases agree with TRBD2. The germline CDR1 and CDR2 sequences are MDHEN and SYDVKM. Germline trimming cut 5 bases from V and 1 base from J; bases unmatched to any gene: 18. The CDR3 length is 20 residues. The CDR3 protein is CASSPTGVGAGGPGTDTQYF. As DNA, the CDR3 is TGTGCCAGCAGTCCTACTGGGGTTGGAGCGGGAGGGCCTGGCACAGATACGCAGTATTTT.

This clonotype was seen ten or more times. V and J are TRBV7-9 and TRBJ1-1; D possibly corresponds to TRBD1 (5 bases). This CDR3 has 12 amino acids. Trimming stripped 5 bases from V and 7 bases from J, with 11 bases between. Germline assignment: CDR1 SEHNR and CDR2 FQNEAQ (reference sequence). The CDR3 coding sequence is TGTGCCAGCAGCCAGCCGGGGGTTGAAGCTTTCTTT. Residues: CASSQPGVEAFF.

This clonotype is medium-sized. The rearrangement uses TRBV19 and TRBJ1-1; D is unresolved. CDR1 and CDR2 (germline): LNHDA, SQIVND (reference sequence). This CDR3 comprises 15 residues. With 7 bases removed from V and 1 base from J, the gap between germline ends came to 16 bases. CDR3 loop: CASTPVTRGNTEAFF. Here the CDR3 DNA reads TGTGCCAGTACCCCAGTCACGCGGGGGAACACTGAAGCTTTCTTT.

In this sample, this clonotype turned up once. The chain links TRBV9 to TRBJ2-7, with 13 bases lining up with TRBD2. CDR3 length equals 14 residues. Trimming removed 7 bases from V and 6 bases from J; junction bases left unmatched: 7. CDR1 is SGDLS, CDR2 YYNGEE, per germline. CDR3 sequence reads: CASGGLAGETEQYF. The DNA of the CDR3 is TGTGCCAGCGGCGGACTAGCGGGAGAAACCGAGCAGTACTTC. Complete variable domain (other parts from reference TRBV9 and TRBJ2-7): DSGVTQTPKHLITATGQRVTLRCSPRSGDLSVYWYQQSLDQGLQFLIQYYNGEERAKGNILERFSAQQFPDLHSELNLSSLELGDSALYFCASGGLAGETEQYFGPGTRLTVT.

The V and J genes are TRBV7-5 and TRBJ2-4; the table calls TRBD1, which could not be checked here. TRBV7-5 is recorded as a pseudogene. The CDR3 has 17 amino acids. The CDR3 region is CISVPAPRGGSENIQYF. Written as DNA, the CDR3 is TGTATCTCCGTGCCAGCCCCAAGGGGGGGCTCTGAAAACATTCAGTACTTC.

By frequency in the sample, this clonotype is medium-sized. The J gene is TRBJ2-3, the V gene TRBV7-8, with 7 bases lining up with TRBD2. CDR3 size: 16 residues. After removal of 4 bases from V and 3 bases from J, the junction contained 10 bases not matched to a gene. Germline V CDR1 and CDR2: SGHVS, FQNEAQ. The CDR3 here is CASSSHWDYRTDTQYF. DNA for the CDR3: TGTGCCAGCAGCTCCCACTGGGACTACCGAACAGATACGCAGTATTTT.

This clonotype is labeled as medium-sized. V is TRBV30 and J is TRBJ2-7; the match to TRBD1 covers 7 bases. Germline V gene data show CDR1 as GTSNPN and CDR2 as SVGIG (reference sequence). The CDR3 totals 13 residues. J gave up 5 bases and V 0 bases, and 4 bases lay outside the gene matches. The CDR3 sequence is CAWSVLGGNEQYF. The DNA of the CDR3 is TGTGCCTGGAGTGTACTAGGGGGCAACGAGCAGTACTTC.

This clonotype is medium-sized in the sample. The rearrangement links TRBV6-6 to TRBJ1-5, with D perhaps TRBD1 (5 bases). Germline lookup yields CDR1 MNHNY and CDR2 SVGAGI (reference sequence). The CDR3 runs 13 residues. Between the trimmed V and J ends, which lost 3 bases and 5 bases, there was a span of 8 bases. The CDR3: CASSYPRDQPQHF. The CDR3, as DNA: TGTGCCAGCAGTTATCCCAGGGATCAGCCCCAGCATTTT.

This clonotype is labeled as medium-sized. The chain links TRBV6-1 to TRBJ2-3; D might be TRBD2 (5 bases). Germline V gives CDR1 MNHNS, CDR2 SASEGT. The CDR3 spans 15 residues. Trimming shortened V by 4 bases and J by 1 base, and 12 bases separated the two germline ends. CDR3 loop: CASSGASGGTDTQYF. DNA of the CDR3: TGTGCCAGCAGTGGCGCGAGCGGTGGCACAGATACGCAGTATTTT.

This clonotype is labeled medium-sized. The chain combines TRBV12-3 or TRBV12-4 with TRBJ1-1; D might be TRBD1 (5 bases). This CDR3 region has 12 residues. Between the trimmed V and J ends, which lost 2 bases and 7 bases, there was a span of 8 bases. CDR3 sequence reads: CASSLRGFEAFF. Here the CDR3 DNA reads TGTGCCAGCAGTTTACGGGGGTTTGAAGCTTTCTTT.

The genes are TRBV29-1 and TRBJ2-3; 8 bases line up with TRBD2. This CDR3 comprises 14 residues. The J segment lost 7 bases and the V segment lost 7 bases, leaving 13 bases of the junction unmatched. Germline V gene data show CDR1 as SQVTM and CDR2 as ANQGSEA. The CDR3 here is CSEIRAGALNTQYF. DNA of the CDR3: TGCAGCGAAATAAGAGCGGGAGCCTTGAATACGCAGTATTTT.